This passage covers 8 T cell receptor beta chains from one sample sequenced in a study of blood T cell repertoires in COVID-19 (dated by TCRdb to about 2020). Receptor libraries were prepared by the immunoSEQ multiplex PCR assay. TCRdb re-hosts the immuneACCESS table, in-frame sequences only. Its copies lack some clones; in the studies checked, an unresolved V gene accounts for under half of them, and the cause for the rest is not known. In this sample the table shows roughly 320,000 clones, about 90% of which occur a single time. Of the sample, roughly 1.9% is held by the ten largest clones. Sequencing was carried out using peripheral blood. The receptors originated from a woman aged 25 to 45 with COVID-19, enrolled during active disease.

This clone was counted between two and nine times. The chain uses TRBV6-2 or TRBV6-3 and TRBJ2-4; 9 nucleotides match TRBD1. Per the germline V gene, CDR1 is MNHEY and CDR2 is SVGEGT. J lost 0 bases, V lost 2 bases, and 5 bases had no gene match. This CDR3 comprises 17 residues. The CDR3, as DNA: TGTGCCAGCAGTTACGACAGGACAGGGGTAGCCAAAAACATTCAGTACTTC. Its translation is CASSYDRTGVAKNIQYF.

Details on this clone: Other DNA variants within this sample encode the same CDR3. The chain employs TRBV6-2 or TRBV6-3 and TRBJ2-7; 7 bases align to TRBD1. This CDR3 has 12 residues. The J segment lost 4 bases and the V segment lost 6 bases, leaving 3 bases of the junction unmatched. The germline V gene has CDR1 MNHEY and CDR2 SVGEGT. In DNA form, the CDR3 reads TGTGCCAGCAGCCGACAGGGTTACGAGCAGTACTTC. Residues: CASSRQGYEQYF.

This clone appeared a single time. This chain joins TRBV9 and TRBJ2-5; D might be TRBD2 (6 bases). CDR1 SGDLS and CDR2 YYNGEE come from the germline V gene. This CDR3 is built from 15 residues. Trimming took 4 bases from V and 5 from J, leaving 18 bases between them. CDR3 amino acids: CASSSLVGGGETQYF. DNA of the CDR3: TGTGCCAGCAGCTCCTTGGTCGGGGGAGGTGAGACCCAGTACTTC.

The gene calls are TRBV6-6 and TRBJ2-1, with TRBD2 matching over 7 bases. Germline CDR1 reads MNHNY; CDR2 reads SVGAGI (reference sequence). The CDR3 sequence is 13 residues long. The ends lost 2 bases at V and 6 bases at J; junction bases unmatched: 1. DNA for the CDR3: TGTGCCAGCAGTTACGGGGGGGTCAATGAGCAGTTCTTC. Amino acids: CASSYGGVNEQFF.

In this sample, this clone turned up a few times. The J gene is TRBJ1-2, the V gene TRBV30; D is unclear. The length of the CDR3 is 15 residues. V lost 4 bases and J 8 bases, leaving 23 bases between the germline ends. Germline CDR1 reads GTSNPN; CDR2 reads SVGIG (reference sequence). CDR3 region: CAWKSPIIVPRGYTF. For the CDR3, the DNA is TGTGCCTGGAAGTCCCCCATCATCGTTCCTAGGGGCTACACCTTC.

J is TRBJ1-1 and V is TRBV18; D remains unclear. V lost 6 bases and J lost 6, with 11 bases in between. The CDR3 loop spans 12 amino acids. Germline V CDR1 and CDR2: KGHSH, LQKENI. The CDR3, as DNA: TGTGCCAGCTCCCCCGAGCGGGCTGAAGCTTTCTTT. Translation: CASSPERAEAFF.

This clone was counted a few times. The J gene is TRBJ2-7, the V gene TRBV2, with 7 bases fitting TRBD1. Germline V gene sequence: CDR1 SNHLY, CDR2 FYNNEI. V lost 4 bases to trimming and J lost 3 bases; unmatched junction nucleotides: 6. CDR3 length: 14 amino acids. Here the CDR3 reads CASSAGTEVYEQYF. CDR3 nucleotides: TGTGCCAGCAGTGCCGGGACAGAAGTCTACGAGCAGTACTTC.

The chain has TRBV19 and TRBJ1-1; D call uncertain. The length of the CDR3 is 16 residues. CDR1 LNHDA and CDR2 SQIVND come from the germline V gene (reference sequence). V lost 1 base, J lost 4 bases, and 16 bases lay in between. The CDR3 loop reads CASSIGGSTVATEAFF. CDR3 bases: TGTGCCAGTAGTATAGGCGGCTCAACCGTAGCCACTGAAGCTTTCTTT. The variable domain in full, with the rest retrieved from reference TRBV19 and TRBJ1-1, is DGGITQSPKYLFRKEGQNVTLSCEQNLNHDAMYWYRQDPGQGLRLIYYSQIVNDFQKGDIAEGYSVSREKKESFPLTVTSAQKNPTAFYLCASSIGGSTVATEAFFGQGTRLTVV.